These T cell receptor beta chains were read from a single sample in a study of blood T cells in healthy people across ages. TCRdb redid the calling of the 5' RACE reads with MiXCR, one entry per CDR3 protein. This table has some 1.1 million distinct CDR3 sequences, roughly two fifths appearing once. The sample comprised blood. The receptors here all came from a man between 18 and 29 years old in good health. Each CDR3 is given with its conserved first and last residue. D genes are given only for firm matches. Clone size is given for some rows only: seen once, a few or many times, or a class if the clone is expanded.

v_call: TRBV6-2/TRBV6-3; d_call: TRBD2; clone_size: few; j_call: TRBJ2-1; cdr3_length: 16; cdr3_nt: TGTGCCAGCAGGCCATATCTAGCGGGGGGACCCCATGAGCAGTTCTTC; cdr3_aa: CASRPYLAGGPHEQFF
v_call: TRBV2; d_call: TRBD1; clone_size: NA; j_call: TRBJ1-2; cdr3_length: 15; cdr3_nt: TGTGCCAGCAGAGGACAGGGGGCTTATACTAGGGGCTACACCTTC; cdr3_aa: CASRGQGAYTRGYTF
v_call: TRBV29-1; d_call: NA; clone_size: many; j_call: TRBJ2-3; cdr3_length: 14; cdr3_nt: TGCAGCGTTGATAAGGGCGGATACACAGATACGCAGTATTTT; cdr3_aa: CSVDKGGYTDTQYF
v_call: TRBV9; d_call: NA; clone_size: few; j_call: TRBJ1-1; cdr3_length: 13; cdr3_nt: TGTGCCAGCAGCGTAGGAGGGGTTGGAGAAGCTTTCTTT; cdr3_aa: CASSVGGVGEAFF
v_call: TRBV20-1; d_call: NA; clone_size: NA; j_call: TRBJ2-5; cdr3_length: 12; cdr3_nt: TGCAGTGCTAGTTCTAGCGAGGAGACCCAGTACTTC; cdr3_aa: CSASSSEETQYF
v_call: TRBV28; d_call: NA; clone_size: NA; j_call: TRBJ1-6; cdr3_length: 15; cdr3_nt: TGTGCCAGCAGTCTACCGGGACATAGCCCGTCACCCCCCCACTTT; cdr3_aa: CASSLPGHSPSPPHF
v_call: TRBV20-1; d_call: NA; clone_size: NA; j_call: TRBJ1-2; cdr3_length: 13; cdr3_nt: TGCAGTGCCCCCCTGAGTGGTAACTATGGCTACACCTTC; cdr3_aa: CSAPLSGNYGYTF
v_call: TRBV7-7; d_call: NA; clone_size: NA; j_call: TRBJ2-5; cdr3_length: 16; cdr3_nt: TGTGCTAGCAGCCCGGGACCGAGGGAAGGGGAAGAGACCCAGTACTTC; cdr3_aa: CASSPGPREGEETQYF
v_call: TRBV1; d_call: NA; clone_size: NA; j_call: TRBJ2-7; cdr3_length: 11; cdr3_nt: TGCACCAGAAGACTAGTTGACGAGCAGTACTTC; cdr3_aa: CTRRLVDEQYF
v_call: TRBV6-6; d_call: TRBD1; clone_size: NA; j_call: TRBJ1-5; cdr3_length: 11; cdr3_nt: TGTGCCAGCAGTTACCGGGACAGCCAGCATTTT; cdr3_aa: CASSYRDSQHF
v_call: TRBV7-2; d_call: TRBD1; clone_size: NA; j_call: TRBJ1-1; cdr3_length: 15; cdr3_nt: TGTGCCAGCAGCTCCTCACCCGGGACAGGGTCTGAAGCTTTCTTT; cdr3_aa: CASSSSPGTGSEAFF
v_call: TRBV28; d_call: NA; clone_size: few; j_call: TRBJ2-5; cdr3_length: 14; cdr3_nt: TGTGCCAGCAGAGACAAAGGACAGCAAGAGACCCAGTACTTC; cdr3_aa: CASRDKGQQETQYF
v_call: TRBV4-3; d_call: NA; clone_size: NA; j_call: TRBJ2-1; cdr3_length: 16; cdr3_nt: TGCGCCAGCAGCCAAGATGGGGCGACCCCCTACAATGAGCAGTTCTTC; cdr3_aa: CASSQDGATPYNEQFF
v_call: TRBV5-6; d_call: TRBD2; clone_size: few; j_call: TRBJ2-7; cdr3_length: 16; cdr3_nt: TGTGCCAGCAGCTGGGGGACTAGCTTTAGCTCCTACGAGCAGTACTTC; cdr3_aa: CASSWGTSFSSYEQYF
v_call: TRBV5-1; d_call: TRBD2; clone_size: NA; j_call: TRBJ2-1; cdr3_length: 17; cdr3_nt: TGCGCCAGCAGCCCCGAATGGACTAGCGGGTTTTACAATGAGCAGTTCTTC; cdr3_aa: CASSPEWTSGFYNEQFF
v_call: TRBV7-2; d_call: NA; clone_size: few; j_call: TRBJ1-1; cdr3_length: 14; cdr3_nt: TGTGCCAGCAGCCCCAGGCCTATTAACACTGAAGCTTTCTTT; cdr3_aa: CASSPRPINTEAFF
v_call: TRBV9; d_call: TRBD1; clone_size: few; j_call: TRBJ1-2; cdr3_length: 15; cdr3_nt: TGTGCCAGCAGCGTGGGGACAGGACCTCACTACGGCTACACCTTC; cdr3_aa: CASSVGTGPHYGYTF
v_call: TRBV4-2; d_call: NA; clone_size: few; j_call: TRBJ1-5; cdr3_length: 15; cdr3_nt: TGTGCCAGCAGCGGCCGGGACGGCTTCAATCAGCCCCAGCATTTT; cdr3_aa: CASSGRDGFNQPQHF
v_call: TRBV4-2; d_call: NA; clone_size: NA; j_call: TRBJ1-1; cdr3_length: 13; cdr3_nt: TGTGCCAGCAGCCAAGCGTCCCCCACTGAAGCTTTCTTT; cdr3_aa: CASSQASPTEAFF
v_call: TRBV7-7; d_call: NA; clone_size: NA; j_call: TRBJ2-2; cdr3_length: 19; cdr3_nt: TGTGCTAGCAGCTTAGGTCCGCGACTCCAAGAGGGGTTCACCGGGGAGCTGTTTTTT; cdr3_aa: CASSLGPRLQEGFTGELFF
v_call: TRBV7-2; d_call: NA; clone_size: NA; j_call: TRBJ2-1; cdr3_length: 16; cdr3_nt: TGTGCCAGCAGCTCCAGGCCCGGGTCATCCTACAATGAGCAGTTCTTC; cdr3_aa: CASSSRPGSSYNEQFF
v_call: TRBV3-1; d_call: TRBD1; clone_size: NA; j_call: TRBJ2-6; cdr3_length: 15; cdr3_nt: TGTGCCAGCAGTCCTATGGACAGGGTGGCCAACGTCCTGACTTTC; cdr3_aa: CASSPMDRVANVLTF
v_call: TRBV5-1; d_call: TRBD1; clone_size: few; j_call: TRBJ1-2; cdr3_length: 16; cdr3_nt: TGCGCCGGCAGCTTGGGCCTGGGACAGGGTAACTATGGCTACACCTTC; cdr3_aa: CAGSLGLGQGNYGYTF
v_call: TRBV20-1; d_call: NA; clone_size: NA; j_call: TRBJ2-7; cdr3_length: 13; cdr3_nt: TGCAGTGCTAGTAAGGGGTCGATCTACGAGCAGTACTTC; cdr3_aa: CSASKGSIYEQYF
v_call: TRBV20-1; d_call: TRBD1; clone_size: NA; j_call: TRBJ2-3; cdr3_length: 11; cdr3_nt: TGCAGTGCTGAGACAGGGTGGACGCAGTATTTT; cdr3_aa: CSAETGWTQYF
v_call: TRBV12-3/TRBV12-4; d_call: NA; clone_size: NA; j_call: TRBJ2-2; cdr3_length: 13; cdr3_nt: TGTGCCAGCAGCCTTATGGGACCCGGGGAGCCGTTTTTT; cdr3_aa: CASSLMGPGEPFF
v_call: TRBV7-6; d_call: TRBD1; clone_size: NA; j_call: TRBJ1-2; cdr3_length: 17; cdr3_nt: TGTGCCAGCAGTCAGGGACAGGGGATAGAAGCTAACTATGGCTACACCTTC; cdr3_aa: CASSQGQGIEANYGYTF
v_call: TRBV27; d_call: NA; clone_size: NA; j_call: TRBJ2-3; cdr3_length: 14; cdr3_nt: TGTGCCAGCAGTTTGTCTAGCGAGTCAGATACGCAGTATTTT; cdr3_aa: CASSLSSESDTQYF
v_call: TRBV7-2; d_call: NA; clone_size: NA; j_call: TRBJ1-4; cdr3_length: 13; cdr3_nt: TGTGCCAGCAGCTTAGAGGTTCGAGAAAAACTGTTTTTT; cdr3_aa: CASSLEVREKLFF
v_call: TRBV28; d_call: TRBD1; clone_size: many; j_call: TRBJ2-4; cdr3_length: 14; cdr3_nt: TGTGCCAGCAGTCTACCGGGACAGGCCAACATTCAGTACTTC; cdr3_aa: CASSLPGQANIQYF
v_call: TRBV12-3/TRBV12-4; d_call: NA; clone_size: few; j_call: TRBJ1-4; cdr3_length: 16; cdr3_nt: TGTGCCAGCAGTCTCTCCCCCCGATATAGGAATGAAAAACTGTTTTTT; cdr3_aa: CASSLSPRYRNEKLFF
v_call: TRBV29-1; d_call: TRBD1; clone_size: few; j_call: TRBJ1-1; cdr3_length: 15; cdr3_nt: TGCAGCGTTGAACGGCCCGACAGGGTCGGAACTGAAGCTTTCTTT; cdr3_aa: CSVERPDRVGTEAFF
v_call: TRBV27; d_call: TRBD1; clone_size: NA; j_call: TRBJ1-4; cdr3_length: 15; cdr3_nt: TGTGCCAGCAGCCGCGGACAGGGTGTAGGTGAAAAACTGTTTTTT; cdr3_aa: CASSRGQGVGEKLFF
v_call: TRBV7-9; d_call: NA; clone_size: NA; j_call: TRBJ2-5; cdr3_length: 15; cdr3_nt: TGTGCCAGCAGCTTAGGGTACGCTAGTGGCGAGACCCAGTACTTC; cdr3_aa: CASSLGYASGETQYF
v_call: TRBV5-5; d_call: NA; clone_size: NA; j_call: TRBJ1-4; cdr3_length: 15; cdr3_nt: TGTGCCAGCAGCTTACGGGGGTTAACTAATGAAAAACTGTTTTTT; cdr3_aa: CASSLRGLTNEKLFF
v_call: TRBV12-3/TRBV12-4; d_call: TRBD1; clone_size: few; j_call: TRBJ1-1; cdr3_length: 13; cdr3_nt: TGTGCCAGCACCTTAGACAGGGGCACTGAAGCTTTCTTT; cdr3_aa: CASTLDRGTEAFF